A selection of T cell receptor beta chains follows, all from one sample in a study of cytotoxic CD8 clonotypes in ibrutinib-treated CLL. The method was immunoSEQ multiplex PCR; TCRdb's version includes in-frame clones alone and lacks a portion of them. The sample holds about 250,000 clones, 60% to 75% seen once. The material was PBMCs, obtained after 24 months of ibrutinib treatment. The origin of the receptors is a human donor with chronic lymphocytic leukemia. Each CDR3 is given with its conserved first and last residue. Fields, in order: J gene, D gene, V gene, clone size, CDR3 length, CDR3 protein, CDR3 DNA. The D gene is left open where the match is weak. Not every row has a clone size; where given, it reads once, few, many or a size class.

>TRBJ2-3|-|TRBV6-5|-|12
CASSSSTDTQYF
-
>TRBJ2-7|TRBD2|TRBV14|few|15
CASSRMAGGISEQYF
TGTGCCAGCAGCCGGATGGCGGGAGGTATCTCCGAGCAGTACTTC
>TRBJ2-5|TRBD2|TRBV7-2|-|16
CASSLGYLLAEETQYF
TGTGCCAGCAGCTTAGGGTATTTGCTAGCGGAAGAGACCCAGTACTTC
>TRBJ2-3|TRBD1|TRBV28|-|15
CASSWTGRNTDTQYF
TGTGCCAGCAGCTGGACAGGGAGGAACACAGATACGCAGTATTTT
>TRBJ2-5|TRBD2|TRBV5-1|-|15
CASSQVTSGSETQYF
TGCGCCAGCAGCCAAGTGACTAGCGGGAGTGAGACCCAGTACTTC
>TRBJ1-2|-|TRBV27|-|13
CASSFGRTYGYTF
TGTGCCAGCAGTTTCGGGCGGACCTATGGCTACACCTTC
>TRBJ2-7|TRBD1|TRBV19|-|13
CASRQDRGYEQYF
TGTGCCAGTAGACAGGACAGGGGCTACGAGCAGTACTTC
>TRBJ1-4|TRBD1|TRBV29-1|-|16
CSANNLAGTGDEKLFF
TGCAGCGCTAATAATCTAGCCGGGACAGGGGATGAAAAACTGTTTTTT
>TRBJ2-5|-|TRBV7-9|-|19
CASSLLLLEDGEYQETQYF
TGTGCCAGCAGCTTATTGCTTCTAGAGGACGGCGAGTACCAAGAGACCCAGTACTTC
>TRBJ2-5|-|TRBV30|-|10
CAWSLETQYF
TGTGCCTGGAGTCTGGAGACCCAGTACTTC
>TRBJ2-3|TRBD2|TRBV27|many|14
CAARAGGTVKLQYF
TGTGCCGCACGAGCGGGAGGGACCGTAAAGCTGCAGTATTTT
>TRBJ1-5|TRBD1|TRBV18|-|15
CASSPSTGEGQPQHF
TGTGCCAGCTCACCGTCAACAGGGGAAGGTCAGCCCCAGCATTTT
>TRBJ1-5|TRBD1|TRBV7-8|-|15
CASSWGQYSNQPQHF
TGTGCCAGCAGCTGGGGACAGTATAGCAATCAGCCCCAGCATTTT
>TRBJ2-2|-|TRBV7-2|-|12
CASSPYGGELFF
TGTGCCAGCAGCCCGTATGGCGGGGAGCTGTTTTTT
>TRBJ2-7|TRBD2|TRBV19|-|14
CASSGAGTSDEQYF
TGTGCCAGTAGTGGAGCGGGAACGTCTGACGAGCAGTACTTC
>TRBJ2-7|TRBD2|TRBV19|-|14
CASSMGRERDEQYF
TGTGCCAGTAGTATGGGGAGGGAACGAGACGAGCAGTACTTC
>TRBJ1-5|-|TRBV6-5|-|13
CASKGDSNQPQHF
TGTGCCAGCAAAGGGGATAGCAATCAGCCCCAGCATTTT
>TRBJ2-1|TRBD1|TRBV27|-|17
CASSVRTSGQRVDEQFF
TGTGCCAGCAGTGTACGAACGTCGGGACAGAGAGTCGATGAGCAGTTCTTC
>TRBJ2-5|TRBD2|TRBV28|-|13
CASSRGREETQYF
TGTGCCAGCAGCCGCGGGAGGGAAGAGACCCAGTACTTC
>TRBJ1-1|-|TRBV5-1|-|12
CASSFRNTEAFF
TGCGCCAGCAGCTTCCGGAACACTGAAGCTTTCTTT
>TRBJ2-3|-|TRBV7-2|-|15
CASSSRIPRGDTQYF
TGTGCCAGCAGCTCCCGGATACCGAGGGGAGATACGCAGTATTTT
>TRBJ1-2|TRBD1|TRBV27|-|13
CASSSDRGYGYTF
TGTGCCAGCAGCAGTGACAGGGGCTATGGCTACACCTTC
>TRBJ1-5|-|TRBV5-6|-|16
CASTHQWGGGNQPQHF
TGTGCCAGCACCCATCAGTGGGGCGGTGGCAATCAGCCCCAGCATTTT
>TRBJ2-6|TRBD2|TRBV27|-|16
CASSFLGGAGANVLTF
TGTGCCAGCAGTTTCCTCGGGGGGGCTGGGGCCAACGTCCTGACTTTC
>TRBJ2-1|-|TRBV9|-|14
CASSAWGVYNEQFF
TGTGCCAGCAGCGCTTGGGGCGTATACAATGAGCAGTTCTTC
>TRBJ2-1|-|TRBV5-6|few|14
CASSGIRGSNEQFF
TGTGCCAGCAGCGGCATCCGGGGCTCGAATGAGCAGTTCTTC
>TRBJ2-7|TRBD2|TRBV6-5|-|15
CASSRGLAGIDEQYF
TGTGCCAGCAGTCGGGGACTAGCGGGAATCGACGAGCAGTACTTC
>TRBJ1-2|-|TRBV6-5|few|14
CASTQRTANYGYTF
TGTGCCAGCACCCAAAGGACGGCTAACTATGGCTACACCTTC
>TRBJ2-5|TRBD2|TRBV28|-|14
CASRLAGGGETQYF
TGTGCCAGCAGACTAGCGGGAGGCGGGGAGACCCAGTACTTC
>TRBJ1-2|-|TRBV7-9|-|14
CASSSLDRGYGYTF
TGTGCCAGCAGCTCACTAGACCGCGGCTATGGCTACACCTTC
>TRBJ2-7|TRBD1|TRBV27|-|15
CASSLTGDLIYEQYF
TGTGCCAGCAGTCTGACAGGGGACCTCATCTACGAGCAGTACTTC
>TRBJ2-7|TRBD1|TRBV7-2|-|15
CASSLASGGSYEQYF
TGTGCCAGCAGCTTAGCCTCAGGGGGCTCATACGAGCAGTACTTC
>TRBJ1-1|-|TRBV29-1|-|15
CSAEPGQMWTSEAFF
TGCAGCGCGGAACCGGGACAAATGTGGACCAGTGAAGCTTTCTTT
>TRBJ1-1|-|TRBV11-2|-|13
CASTWSLGPEAFF
TGTGCCAGCACTTGGTCGTTGGGGCCTGAAGCTTTCTTT
>TRBJ2-5|TRBD2|TRBV4-3|-|19
CASSQDLSSASGRAETQYF
TGCGCCAGCAGCCAAGATCTCTCGTCGGCTAGCGGGAGGGCGGAGACCCAGTACTTC
>TRBJ2-5|-|TRBV5-1|-|13
CASSLGGRETQYF
TGCGCCAGCAGCTTGGGAGGGAGAGAGACCCAGTACTTC
>TRBJ2-1|TRBD2|TRBV4-2|-|17
CASSQAAGTSGRNEQFF
TGTGCCAGCAGCCAAGCAGCCGGGACTAGCGGGAGGAATGAGCAGTTCTTC
>TRBJ2-1|-|TRBV9|-|15
CASSVDGGSYNEQFF
TGTGCCAGCAGCGTAGATGGCGGGTCCTACAATGAGCAGTTCTTC
>TRBJ1-1|-|TRBV30|-|15
CAWRIGLDRYTEAFF
TGTGCCTGGAGAATTGGATTGGACAGATACACTGAAGCTTTCTTT
>TRBJ2-6|-|TRBV27|-|14
CASSLFSGANVLTF
TGTGCCAGCAGTTTATTCTCTGGGGCCAACGTCCTGACTTTC
>TRBJ1-2|-|TRBV11-1|-|13
CASSLALNYGYTF
TGTGCCAGCAGCTTAGCGCTGAACTATGGCTACACCTTC
>TRBJ1-2|TRBD1|TRBV2|few|14
CASRVGQGTHGYTF
TGTGCCAGCAGGGTAGGACAGGGGACTCATGGCTACACCTTC
>TRBJ1-2|-|TRBV28|-|14
CASRRVTLNYGYTF
TGTGCCAGCAGAAGGGTTACTCTGAACTATGGCTACACCTTC
>TRBJ1-1|-|TRBV29-1|-|13
CSVEDAVRTEAFF
TGCAGCGTTGAAGATGCCGTAAGGACTGAAGCTTTCTTT
>TRBJ2-5|TRBD2|TRBV4-1|-|16
CASSQEWEGGQETQYF
TGCGCCAGCAGCCAAGAGTGGGAGGGAGGACAAGAGACCCAGTACTTC
>TRBJ2-1|TRBD2|TRBV7-8|-|15
CASSLVLAGQGEQFF
TGTGCCAGCAGCTTAGTGCTAGCGGGACAAGGGGAGCAGTTCTTC
>TRBJ2-7|-|TRBV28|-|14
CASSPSLPSYEQYF
TGTGCCAGCAGTCCCTCCCTCCCCTCCTACGAGCAGTACTTC
>TRBJ1-1|-|TRBV25-1|-|17
CASKRSGAGWMNTEAFF
TGTGCCAGCAAAAGATCAGGGGCCGGGTGGATGAACACTGAAGCTTTCTTT
>TRBJ2-2|TRBD2|TRBV19|-|16
CASRESGRVTTGELFF
TGTGCCAGTAGGGAAAGCGGGAGGGTGACGACCGGGGAGCTGTTTTTT
>TRBJ1-3|-|TRBV30|once|13
CASSPSSGNTIYF
TGTGCCTCTTCGCCGAGCTCTGGAAACACCATATATTTT
>TRBJ1-5|-|TRBV10-3|-|14
CAISESSLQQPQHF
TGTGCCATCAGTGAGTCGAGTCTACAGCAGCCCCAGCATTTT
>TRBJ2-1|-|TRBV2|few|14
CASSAMGSSNEQFF
TGTGCCAGCAGTGCAATGGGGAGCAGCAATGAGCAGTTCTTC